This record concerns one T cell receptor beta chain sequence. The clone's antigen remains unknown. Qualities for individual bases were not recorded, and no much larger clone is one base off. This entry belongs to a study of CD8 T cells in ankylosing spondylitis (dated by TCRdb to about 2017). At the level of the whole study: The study profiled T cell receptor beta repertoires in healthy donors and ankylosing spondylitis patients to find disease-linked TCR variants. The full study cohort was made up of over 20 ankylosing spondylitis patients and 108 healthy donors. Peripheral blood was sampled, and synovial fluid was also collected from ankylosing spondylitis patients.

The instrument given in TCRdb is Illumina HiSeq 2500. Quantitative 5'-RACE with molecular barcodes was used to prepare TCR beta libraries. The authors processed their data as follows. A new computational method, built on a probabilistic model of VDJ rearrangement, was used to identify disease-linked TCR variants. Using fastp trimming at Q25 and MiXCR clonotype assembly, TCRdb reanalyzed the public sequencing data and kept in-frame beta chains. Each CDR3 protein gets just one entry, which takes the most common genes and DNA from the rows behind it. The authors' filters were not applied to this entry. A total of approximately 150,000 distinct CDR3 sequences appear in this sample, roughly 10% of them only once. Less than 15% of the sample rests with the top ten. Study-wide findings and limitations: The disease-linked clones had a CD8+ phenotype and were found at relatively low frequencies in peripheral blood. Blood from ankylosing spondylitis patients appeared to be characterized by a TCR beta motif made up of eight highly homologous amino acid variants. Some of the motif variants had been reported before in the synovial fluid and blood of reactive arthritis patients, a finding that suggests common disease-initiation mechanisms. The disease-linked clones were reported as significantly enriched in matched synovial fluid samples from ankylosing spondylitis patients.

The CDR3 goes from the cysteine to the phenylalanine over 15 residues. The CDR3 DNA has 45 bases and is translated from base 1. In the germline V gene, CDR1 corresponds to MNHNS and CDR2 to SASEGT. The junction shows trimming of 6 bases on V and 3 bases on J, and the gene matches do not reach 5 bases of it. The source is a female donor with ankylosing spondylitis or in good health (not recorded which). The chain is made from TRBV6-1 and TRBJ2-1; 10 bases in the middle match TRBD2. Material for sequencing was blood, either unsorted or a sorted T cell fraction (not recorded which). The CDR3 corresponds to CASSLSGRNYNEQFF. At the DNA level, the sequence is TGTGCCAGCAGCCTTAGCGGGAGGAACTACAATGAGCAGTTCTTC.